These 22 T cell receptor beta chains were all obtained from the same sample, sequenced in a study of cytomegalovirus exposure and HLA in healthy donors (TCRdb year 2017). Library prep was done by the immunoSEQ multiplex PCR assay. The multiplex PCR relied on a mix of 60 forward primers for TCR Vbeta segments and 13 reverse primers for TCR Jbeta segments. This immuneACCESS table, as held by TCRdb, lists in-frame sequences with V and J called but not all clones. Of the missing ones, under half trace to an unresolved V gene in checked studies; the others have no known cause. Across this sample there are 60,000 to 70,000 clones, with roughly 80% seen only once. The top ten clones comprise less than 3% of the sample. The sequenced material came from PBMCs. These receptors originate from a woman aged 25 to 39 in good health and CMV-seronegative.

The chain joins TRBV6-5 to TRBJ1-1, with D possibly TRBD1 on 5 matching bases. Germline CDR1 reads MNHEY; CDR2 reads SVGAGI. This CDR3 is 13 amino acids long. The germline V and J ends were trimmed by 0 bases and 11 bases, with 13 bases remaining between them. The CDR3 sequence: CASSYSPAGGAFF. Here the CDR3 DNA reads TGTGCCAGCAGTTACTCTCCTGCGGGGGGGGCTTTCTTT.

In its sample, this clone was seen a few times. The rearrangement joins TRBV11-2 to TRBJ1-1, with D hard to call. Trimming pared 5 bases from V and 0 bases from J, leaving 10 bases between. CDR1 and CDR2 from the germline V gene are SGHAT and FQNNGV. The CDR3 extends over 14 amino acids. The CDR3 region is CASSQIPLNTEAFF. CDR3 bases: TGTGCCAGCAGCCAGATACCTTTGAACACTGAAGCTTTCTTT.

This chain joins TRBV28 and TRBJ2-1; possibly TRBD2 for D (6 bases). The V end was cut by 4 bases, the J end by 10 bases, with 14 bases between. CDR1 is MDHEN, CDR2 SYDVKM, per germline. The CDR3 sequence is 13 residues long. The CDR3 is CASSYPRDLEQFF. CDR3 bases: TGTGCCAGCAGTTACCCCAGGGACTTGGAGCAGTTCTTC.

This clone was detected only a few times. V and J are TRBV4-1 and TRBJ1-1, with D tentatively TRBD1 (6 bases). CDR3 length: 13 amino acids. Germline CDR1 reads MGHRA; CDR2 reads YSYEKL. The ends were cut back, 3 bases at V and 1 base at J, with 6 bases in the middle. CDR3: CASSQGQNTEAFF. CDR3 DNA: TGCGCCAGCAGCCAGGGACAGAACACTGAAGCTTTCTTT.

Concerning this clone itself: Germline is not matched at one junction end, which may reflect a read error. The chain recombines TRBV7-2 with TRBJ1-3, with 8 bases aligning to TRBD1. Germline V gives CDR1 SGHTA, CDR2 FQGNSA. The CDR3 has 16 residues. In DNA form, the CDR3 reads TGTGTCAGCAGCCTTCGACAGGGGAGCTCTGGAAACACCATATATTTT. Translation: CVSSLRQGSSGNTIYF.

This chain uses TRBV7-2 with TRBJ2-5; no definite D call. The CDR3 sequence is 12 residues long. V lost 3 bases, J lost 1 base, and 3 bases lay in between. CDR1 SGHTA and CDR2 FQGNSA come from the germline V gene. The CDR3 DNA is TGTGCCAGCAGCTTTAGCCAAGAGACCCAGTACTTC. This sequence encodes CASSFSQETQYF.

J is TRBJ1-5 and V is TRBV19; a possible D gene is TRBD1 (5 bases). Germline V gives CDR1 LNHDA, CDR2 SQIVND (reference sequence). The CDR3 loop spans 13 amino acids. V was clipped by 4 bases and J by 6 bases, with 10 bases between them. The CDR3 DNA reads as TGTGCCAGTAGTACGACAGAAATTCAGCCCCAGCATTTT. Protein sequence: CASSTTEIQPQHF.

J is TRBJ2-3 and V is TRBV10-2; 8 nucleotides line up with TRBD1. Per the germline V gene, CDR1 is WSHSY and CDR2 is SAAADI. The CDR3 contains 15 residues. After removal of 3 bases from V and 3 bases from J, the junction contained 5 bases not matched to a gene. CDR3 residues: CASSDQGAGTDTQYF. CDR3 DNA sequence: TGCGCCAGCAGTGACCAGGGGGCCGGAACAGATACGCAGTATTTT.

The chain joins TRBV7-2 to TRBJ2-5, with 9 bases identical to TRBD1. Matching the DNA end better, TRBJ2-7 makes the J call doubtful. This CDR3 is 15 amino acids long. The germline V gene encodes CDR1 SGHTA and CDR2 FQGNSA. The CDR3 sequence: CASSFGTGRSYEQYF. The CDR3 region has the DNA TGTGCCAGCAGCTTCGGGACAGGGAGATCCTACGAGCAGTACTTC.

This chain links TRBV5-4 with TRBJ1-1; tentative D call: TRBD1 (6 bases). Trimming left V 3 bases short and J 6 bases short, with 15 bases between. Germline-derived CDR1 and CDR2 are SGHNT and YYREEE (reference sequence). This CDR3 contains 14 residues. The CDR3 sequence: CASSSGQKPSEAFF. The CDR3, as DNA: TGTGCCAGCAGCTCCGGACAGAAGCCGTCTGAAGCTTTCTTT.

A few counts support this clone. The chain recombines TRBV19 with TRBJ1-2; TRBD1 might be the D (6 bases). The V end was cut by 3 bases, the J end by 5 bases, with 16 bases between. The length of the CDR3 is 15 residues. Germline CDR1 LNHDA, CDR2 SQIVND (reference sequence). DNA of the CDR3: TGTGCCAGTAGTATCAACGAGCAGGGGAAATATGGCTACACCTTC. Amino acid sequence: CASSINEQGKYGYTF. Using reference TRBV19 and TRBJ1-2 for the parts outside the CDR3, the full variable domain is DGGITQSPKYLFRKEGQNVTLSCEQNLNHDAMYWYRQDPGQGLRLIYYSQIVNDFQKGDIAEGYSVSREKKESFPLTVTSAQKNPTAFYLCASSINEQGKYGYTFGSGTRLTVV.

The chain is built from TRBV9 and TRBJ1-1, with 7 bases matching TRBD1. Germline V gene data show CDR1 as SGDLS and CDR2 as YYNGEE. J was trimmed by 5 bases and V by 4 bases; bases with no gene match: 2. The CDR3 is made up of 12 amino acids. The chain's CDR3 is CASSQTGTEAFF. DNA for the CDR3: TGTGCCAGCAGCCAGACAGGGACTGAAGCTTTCTTT.

The J gene is TRBJ2-1, the V gene TRBV29-1, with 12 bases fitting TRBD1. V was pared by 6 bases and J by 12 bases, with 18 bases of the junction left unmatched. Germline lookup yields CDR1 SQVTM and CDR2 ANQGSEA. This CDR3 is 16 amino acids long. CDR3 sequence (DNA): TGCAGCGTAATATTCCCGGGACAGGGGGCTTGGATGGGGCAGTTCTTC. Protein sequence: CSVIFPGQGAWMGQFF.

This rearrangement joins TRBV10-3 to TRBJ2-3; 9 nucleotides agree with TRBD2. This CDR3 has 15 amino acids. From germline, CDR1 is ENHRY and CDR2 SYGVKD. The V gene end was trimmed by 5 bases and the J gene end by 0 bases; junction bases not matched to a gene: 3. For the CDR3, the DNA is TGTGCCATCAGTTCGAGCGGGGGGAGCACAGATACGCAGTATTTT. Encoded protein: CAISSSGGSTDTQYF.

The gene calls are TRBV6-1 and TRBJ1-1; 8 bases match TRBD1. Trimming at V came to 8 bases and at J to 0 bases, leaving 5 bases not matched to a gene. This CDR3 is built from 14 residues. The germline gives CDR1 MNHNS, CDR2 SASEGT. The CDR3 sequence: CASRSTGVNTEAFF. The CDR3 nucleotides are TGTGCCAGCCGATCGACAGGGGTGAACACTGAAGCTTTCTTT.

The CDR3 sequence is CASSLGLTNTGELFF. The CDR3 nucleotides read TGTGCCAGCAGCTTGGGACTGACGAACACCGGGGAGCTGTTTTTT. The chain links TRBV5-5 to TRBJ2-2; D not certain. Germline values: CDR1 SGHKS, CDR2 YYEKEE (reference sequence). Trimming took off 0 bases at V and 0 bases at J, with 6 bases between the two ends. CDR3 length: 15 residues.

J is TRBJ1-6 and V is TRBV4-1, with TRBD1 as a possible D gene (5 bases). The germline CDR1 and CDR2 sequences are MGHRA and YSYEKL. The V and J ends lost 0 bases and 0 bases respectively, with 12 bases between them. The CDR3 extends over 18 amino acids. The CDR3 DNA reads TGCGCCAGCAGCCAAGATCGGGGGGATCTCTCCTATAATTCACCCCTCCACTTT. Translation: CASSQDRGDLSYNSPLHF.

This clone was seen a single time. The genes are TRBV28 and TRBJ1-1; D call uncertain. The length of the CDR3 is 12 residues. Per the germline V gene, CDR1 is MDHEN and CDR2 is SYDVKM. Trimming left V 6 bases short and J 5 bases short, with 10 bases between. The CDR3 DNA sequence: TGTGCCAGCAGGGTGGCGGGGACTGAAGCTTTCTTT. It translates to CASRVAGTEAFF.

The rearrangement links TRBV6-1 to TRBJ2-5, with 13 bases that match TRBD2. The CDR3 totals 15 residues. Germline V lookup: CDR1 MNHNS, CDR2 SASEGT. V trimming: 7 bases; J trimming: 2 bases; junction bases outside the gene matches: 4. The DNA for the CDR3 is TGTGCCAGCACACCGGGACTAGCGGGGCAAGAGACCCAGTACTTC. Its protein is CASTPGLAGQETQYF.

This chain uses TRBV10-3 with TRBJ2-2; 12 positions agree with TRBD2. V was clipped by 4 bases and J by 5 bases; unmatched bases: 17. Germline assignment: CDR1 ENHRY and CDR2 SYGVKD. The CDR3 runs to 20 residues. The CDR3 sequence: CAISGVGSSSGGAVTGELFF. The CDR3 DNA is TGTGCCATCAGTGGAGTCGGTTCGTCTAGCGGGGGGGCCGTAACCGGGGAGCTGTTTTTT.

This sequence joins TRBV10-1 and TRBJ2-6; D not certain. The germline CDR1 and CDR2 sequences are WNHNN and SYGVQD (reference sequence). This CDR3 is built from 15 residues. Trimming pared 3 bases from V and 0 bases from J, leaving 6 bases between. CDR3 residues: CASSDGSSGANVLTF. Written as DNA, the CDR3 is TGCGCCAGCAGTGATGGCAGCTCTGGGGCCAACGTCCTGACTTTC.

The chain has TRBV30 and TRBJ1-1; 8 nucleotides match TRBD1. In germline, CDR1 is GTSNPN, CDR2 SVGIG (reference sequence). The CDR3 runs 12 residues. The ends lost 5 bases at V and 7 bases at J; junction bases unmatched: 6. CDR3 DNA: TGTGCCTGGGTTGACAGGGGAAATGAAGCTTTCTTT. Amino acid sequence: CAWVDRGNEAFF.